A selection of T cell receptor beta chains follows, all from one sample in a study of shared clonotypes between healthy human individuals. Sequenced by immunoSEQ multiplex PCR; TCRdb stores in-frame clones only, minus some. The sample shows some 1,600,000 clones, around 98% of them seen only once. The specimen sequenced was naive CD4+ T cells sorted from blood. These receptors came from a man between 25 and 39 years old in good health. Each CDR3 is given with its conserved first and last residue. D genes are given only for firm matches. A clone size is listed for some rows: how often the clone was seen (once, few, many), or a class if it is expanded.

d_call	v_call	clone_size	j_call	cdr3_aa	cdr3_nt
TRBD2	TRBV18	-	TRBJ2-1	CASSSLAGGTNEQFF	TGTGCCAGCTCATCCCTAGCGGGGGGGACCAATGAGCAGTTCTTC
-	TRBV28	-	TRBJ1-4	CASSSPVVPAEKLFF	TGTGCCAGCAGTTCTCCAGTAGTCCCAGCTGAAAAACTGTTTTTT
-	TRBV5-1	-	TRBJ2-2	CASSQGPISTGELFF	TGCGCCAGCAGCCAGGGCCCCATTTCCACCGGGGAGCTGTTTTTT
-	TRBV2	-	TRBJ2-2	CASSRYTGELFF	TGTGCCAGCAGCCGGTACACCGGGGAGCTGTTTTTT
-	TRBV11-3	-	TRBJ1-1	CASSLDRRNTEAFF	TGTGCCAGCAGCTTAGATCGGCGCAACACTGAAGCTTTCTTT
-	TRBV28	-	TRBJ2-2	CASTHRNTGELFF	TGTGCCAGCACCCACCGGAACACCGGGGAGCTGTTTTTT
-	TRBV19	-	TRBJ2-7	CASSIDLSSVVYEQYF	TGTGCCAGTAGTATAGATCTTTCGAGCGTCGTCTACGAGCAGTACTTC
-	TRBV11-2	-	TRBJ2-7	CASSLNIYEQYF	TGTGCCAGCAGCTTAAACATCTACGAGCAGTACTTC
-	TRBV30	-	TRBJ1-2	CAWISTGGRERYGYTF	TGTGCCTGGATCAGCACCGGAGGCAGGGAGCGCTATGGCTACACCTTC
-	TRBV10-3	-	TRBJ2-1	CAITSARSSYNEQFF	TGTGCCATTACCTCGGCGAGGAGCTCCTACAATGAGCAGTTCTTC
-	TRBV5-1	-	TRBJ1-1	CASRSTPNLNTEAFF	TGCGCCAGCAGGTCTACCCCCAACCTGAACACTGAAGCTTTCTTT
TRBD1	TRBV9	-	TRBJ2-5	CASSVRTGVETQYF	TGTGCCAGCAGCGTGCGAACAGGGGTGGAGACCCAGTACTTC
TRBD2	TRBV13	once	TRBJ2-7	CASSRGGLAGGRYEQYF	TGTGCCAGCAGCAGAGGAGGACTAGCGGGAGGTCGATACGAGCAGTACTTC
-	TRBV6-5	-	TRBJ1-3	CASSYSPRGNTIYF	TGTGCCAGCAGTTACTCTCCCCGAGGAAACACCATATATTTT
TRBD2	TRBV2	-	TRBJ2-3	CASSELAGALQYF	TGTGCCAGCAGTGAACTAGCGGGAGCCTTGCAGTATTTT
TRBD1	TRBV7-9	-	TRBJ1-2	CASSPRDRGGGYTF	TGTGCCAGCAGCCCCCGGGACAGGGGTGGTGGCTACACCTTC
TRBD1	TRBV5-1	-	TRBJ2-5	CASSGQGAWETQYF	TGCGCCAGCAGCGGACAGGGGGCTTGGGAGACCCAGTACTTC
-	TRBV10-1	-	TRBJ2-1	CASSEPGVNNEQFF	TGCGCCAGCAGTGAACCAGGAGTAAACAATGAGCAGTTCTTC
-	TRBV10-2	-	TRBJ2-2	CASSEERSTGELFF	TGCGCCAGCAGTGAAGAGAGGAGCACCGGGGAGCTGTTTTTT
-	TRBV18	-	TRBJ1-5	CASSPGQPNQPQHF	TGTGCCAGCTCACCAGGACAGCCAAATCAGCCCCAGCATTTT
-	TRBV5-1	-	TRBJ2-2	CASSSQPNTGELFF	TGCGCCAGCAGCAGCCAACCGAACACCGGGGAGCTGTTTTTT
-	TRBV7-8	-	TRBJ1-5	CASSPTGTQPQHF	TGTGCCAGCAGCCCTACAGGGACGCAGCCCCAGCATTTT
TRBD1	TRBV12-5	-	TRBJ1-1	CASGFQTGGGGEAFF	TGTGCTAGTGGTTTCCAAACAGGGGGCGGAGGTGAAGCTTTCTTT
TRBD2	TRBV11-2	-	TRBJ2-7	CASSASSGGIGEQYF	TGTGCCAGCAGCGCCTCTAGCGGAGGGATTGGGGAGCAGTACTTC
-	TRBV5-6	-	TRBJ1-1	CASSLRDVPSNTEAFF	TGTGCCAGCAGCTTGAGGGACGTTCCCTCGAACACTGAAGCTTTCTTT
-	TRBV7-9	-	TRBJ2-1	CASSPSDNEQFF	TGTGCCAGCAGCCCGTCAGACAATGAGCAGTTCTTC